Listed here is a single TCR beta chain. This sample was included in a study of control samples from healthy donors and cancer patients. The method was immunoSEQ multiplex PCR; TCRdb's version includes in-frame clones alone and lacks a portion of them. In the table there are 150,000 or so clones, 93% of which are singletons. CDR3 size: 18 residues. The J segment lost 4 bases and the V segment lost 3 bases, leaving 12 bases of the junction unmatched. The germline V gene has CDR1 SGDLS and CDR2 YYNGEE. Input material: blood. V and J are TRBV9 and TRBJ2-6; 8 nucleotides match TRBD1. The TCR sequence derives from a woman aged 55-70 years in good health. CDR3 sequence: CASSGRGQGAGGANVLTF. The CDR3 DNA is TGTGCCAGCAGCGGAAGAGGGCAGGGGGCGGGAGGGGCCAACGTCCTGACTTTC.